Each of the 28 T cell receptor beta chains below was sequenced from the same sample in a study of blood T cells in healthy people across ages. Next came a second PCR, run for about 7 to 11 cycles, which used a sample-barcoded 5' primer along with a J-beta primer mix. TCRdb re-derived calls from the 5' RACE reads in MiXCR, one entry per CDR3 protein. The sample has almost 800,000 distinct CDR3 sequences, roughly 64% seen once. The sequencing sample was made of blood. These receptors all come from a young man in good health.

This chain connects TRBV15 to TRBJ2-3; TRBD2 matches 15 bases. The CDR3 has 17 amino acids. V gave up 2 bases and J gave up 6 bases; unmatched junction bases: 6. The germline V gene has CDR1 LNHNV and CDR2 YYDKDF (reference sequence). CDR3 residues: CATSRLGLAGGWDTQYF. The CDR3 DNA is TGTGCCACCAGCAGATTGGGACTAGCGGGAGGTTGGGATACGCAGTATTTT. Filled out from reference TRBV15 and TRBJ2-3, the complete variable domain reads DAMVIQNPRYQVTQFGKPVTLSCSQTLNHNVMYWYQQKSSQAPKLLFHYYDKDFNNEADTPDNFQSRRPNTSFCFLDIRSPGLGDTAMYLCATSRLGLAGGWDTQYFGPGTRLTVL.

The chain joins TRBV29-1 to TRBJ1-2; a possible D gene is TRBD1 (6 bases). Germline CDR1 SQVTM, CDR2 ANQGSEA. This CDR3 contains 15 residues. The V and J ends lost 6 bases and 1 base respectively, with 18 bases between them. CDR3 protein: CSVELDRNHNYGYTF. CDR3 nucleotide sequence: TGCAGCGTCGAATTGGACAGAAACCATAACTATGGCTACACCTTC.

The chain's CDR3 is CASSSYPPTGTGEKLFF. The CDR3 region has the DNA TGTGCCAGCAGCTCTTATCCTCCGACAGGGACGGGTGAAAAACTGTTTTTT. V is TRBV7-2 and J is TRBJ1-4, with 7 bases identical to TRBD1. The V gene end was trimmed by 4 bases and the J gene end by 7 bases; junction bases not matched to a gene: 15. The CDR3 loop spans 17 amino acids. Germline CDR1 is SGHTA and CDR2 is FQGNSA. The full variable domain, its missing parts supplied by reference TRBV7-2 and TRBJ1-4, is GAGVSQSPSNKVTEKGKDVELRCDPISGHTALYWYRQSLGQGLEFLIYFQGNSAPDKSGLPSDRFSAERTGGSVSTLTIQRTQQEDSAVYLCASSSYPPTGTGEKLFFGSGTQLSVL.

This sequence joins TRBV6-2 or TRBV6-3 and TRBJ2-5; TRBD1 agrees at 7 bases. Looked up from germline, CDR1 is MNHEY and CDR2 is SVGEGT. This CDR3 is built from 15 residues. Trimming removed 0 bases from V and 0 bases from J; junction bases left unmatched: 1. The DNA for the CDR3 is TGTGCCAGCAGTTACTCGGGGACAGACCAAGAGACCCAGTACTTC. It encodes CASSYSGTDQETQYF.

J is TRBJ2-7 and V is TRBV7-2; D is unresolved. V was pared by 5 bases and J by 0 bases, with 14 bases between. The CDR3 totals 15 residues. Looked up from germline, CDR1 is SGHTA and CDR2 is FQGNSA. CDR3 sequence reads: CASSHPGDSSYEQYF. DNA for the CDR3: TGTGCCAGCAGCCACCCCGGCGACTCCTCCTACGAGCAGTACTTC.

For the CDR3, the DNA is TGTGCCAGCAGTTCCCGCGGGATTATAAAGTACGAGCAGTACTTC. Encoded protein: CASSSRGIIKYEQYF. The chain has TRBV28 and TRBJ2-7; D is possibly TRBD2 (6 bases). Germline V gene data show CDR1 as MDHEN and CDR2 as SYDVKM. V was trimmed by 4 bases and J by 4 bases, leaving 17 bases between them. This CDR3 has 15 amino acids. Filled out from reference TRBV28 and TRBJ2-7, the complete variable domain reads DVKVTQSSRYLVKRTGEKVFLECVQDMDHENMFWYRQDPGLGLRLIYFSYDVKMKEKGDIPEGYSVSREKKERFSLILESASTNQTSMYLCASSSRGIIKYEQYFGPGTRLTVT.

The V and J genes are TRBV20-1 and TRBJ2-5; D perhaps matches TRBD1 (6 bases). The J call may be mistaken, given a closer DNA end match to TRBJ2-7. Germline assignment: CDR1 DFQATT and CDR2 SNEGSKA (reference sequence). This CDR3 has 14 amino acids. The DNA of the CDR3 is TGCAGTGCTAGGGCCCCAGGGGTCCCCTACGAGCAGTACTTC. This encodes CSARAPGVPYEQYF.

This clonotype was counted at least ten times. The gene calls are TRBV7-9 and TRBJ2-7; the D gene is possibly TRBD1 (6 bases). Germline V gene data show CDR1 as SEHNR and CDR2 as FQNEAQ (reference sequence). CDR3 size: 12 residues. Trimming took off 5 bases at V and 6 bases at J, with 11 bases between the two ends. CDR3 region: CASSPTGSEQYF. The CDR3 DNA sequence: TGTGCCAGCAGCCCTACAGGGAGCGAGCAGTACTTC.

J is TRBJ2-7 and V is TRBV6-1; 10 positions agree with TRBD1. The CDR3 length is 17 residues. V was pared by 1 base and J by 7 bases, with 13 bases of the junction left unmatched. Germline loops: CDR1 MNHNS, CDR2 SASEGT. CDR3 in amino acids: CASSEGMWGQGSGEQYF. CDR3 bases: TGTGCCAGCAGTGAAGGGATGTGGGGACAGGGGTCGGGAGAGCAGTACTTC.

The rearrangement links TRBV7-9 to TRBJ2-7; no clear D. The J call may be incorrect, as the DNA end agrees better with TRBJ2-4. This CDR3 spans 16 amino acids. Germline CDR1 and CDR2: SEHNR and FQNEAQ (reference sequence). The CDR3 coding sequence is TGTGCCAGCAGCTCGAGAAAGGGTGCCTTTGTGGACATTCAGTACTTC. The encoded protein is CASSSRKGAFVDIQYF.

The chain combines TRBV7-2 with TRBJ2-7; possible D gene TRBD1, 5 bases. This CDR3 has 13 amino acids. Per germline, CDR1 SGHTA and CDR2 FQGNSA. V lost 5 bases, J lost 7 bases, and 15 bases lay in between. As DNA, the CDR3 is TGTGCCAGCAGCCCGGACAACTTAAGAGAGCAGTACTTC. This translates into CASSPDNLREQYF.

This clonotype was found a few times. V and J are TRBV6-2 or TRBV6-3 and TRBJ1-2, with unresolved D. This CDR3 is built from 11 residues. The V end lost 7 bases, the J end lost 2 bases, and 5 bases lay between the germline ends. CDR1 is MNHEY, CDR2 SVGEGT, per germline. CDR3 protein: CASMDNYGYTF. In nucleotides, the CDR3 is TGTGCCAGCATGGACAACTATGGCTACACCTTC.

With regard to this clonotype: This may arise from a read error, as a much more abundant clone is one base away. This chain uses TRBV25-1 with TRBJ2-1; D uncertain. This CDR3 is built from 11 residues. CDR1 is MGHDK, CDR2 SYGVNS, per germline. The CDR3: CASSERLEQIF. The CDR3, as DNA: TGTGCCAGCAGTGAAAGGCTAGAGCAGATCTTC.

This clonotype was seen ten or more times. This chain's CDR3 is CSANQAGHSYNEQFF. The CDR3 coding sequence is TGCAGTGCTAACCAAGCGGGACACTCCTACAATGAGCAGTTCTTC. V is TRBV20-1 and J is TRBJ2-1; D may be TRBD2 (7 bases). Trimming shortened V by 4 bases and J by 0 bases, and 13 bases separated the two germline ends. The CDR3 contains 15 residues. CDR1 and CDR2 (germline): DFQATT, SNEGSKA (reference sequence).

V gene TRBV27 combines with J gene TRBJ2-7; tentatively, D is TRBD1 or TRBD2 (6 bases each). Judging by the DNA end, TRBJ2-5 fits better; the J call may be wrong. Germline CDR1 and CDR2: MNHEY and SMNVEV (reference sequence). The CDR3 loop spans 11 amino acids. As DNA, the CDR3 is TGTGCCAGCGGGGGGACACGGACCCAGTACTTC. Amino acids: CASGGTRTQYF.

This clonotype has a handful of counts. The chain combines TRBV7-9 with TRBJ2-1, with 11 bases aligning to TRBD2. V trimming: 5 bases; J trimming: 0 bases; junction bases outside the gene matches: 15. Per the germline V gene, CDR1 is SEHNR and CDR2 is FQNEAQ (reference sequence). This CDR3 has 20 residues. In nucleotides, the CDR3 is TGTGCCAGCAGCCCCCAGGGCCTAGCGGGGGGCCCAAGCTCCTACAATGAGCAGTTCTTC. This gives the protein CASSPQGLAGGPSSYNEQFF. The full variable domain, its missing parts supplied by reference TRBV7-9 and TRBJ2-1, is DTGVSQNPRHKITKRGQNVTFRCDPISEHNRLYWYRQTLGQGPEFLTYFQNEAQLEKSRLLSDRFSAERPKGSFSTLEIQRTEQGDSAMYLCASSPQGLAGGPSSYNEQFFGPGTRLTVL.

The V call is TRBV4-3, the J call TRBJ2-1; 8 positions agree with TRBD1. The CDR3 loop spans 15 amino acids. The V and J ends lost 1 base and 4 bases, in that order; junction bases with no gene match: 3. The germline gives CDR1 LGHNA, CDR2 YSLEER. This chain's CDR3 is CASSQVGDRYNEQFF. The CDR3 region has the DNA TGCGCCAGCAGCCAAGTGGGGGACAGGTACAATGAGCAGTTCTTC.

V and J are TRBV20-1 and TRBJ2-1, with D possibly being TRBD1 or TRBD2 (5 bases each). The CDR3 is 15 residues long. V shed 5 bases and J shed 3 bases, with 17 bases lying between them. Germline-derived CDR1 and CDR2 are DFQATT and SNEGSKA (reference sequence). The DNA for the CDR3 is TGCAGTGCTGAAAGACGGGGCGTTGACTACAATGAGCAGTTCTTC. This translates into CSAERRGVDYNEQFF.

The chain has TRBV7-6 and TRBJ2-4; D not certain. The J call may be wrong; the DNA end is better matched by TRBJ2-7. Germline V gene lookup returns CDR1 SGHVS and CDR2 FNYEAQ. The CDR3 contains 13 residues. The CDR3 DNA sequence: TGTGCCAGCAGCTTGGCGGAGACTTACGAGCAGTACTTC. Residues: CASSLAETYEQYF.

The genes are TRBV6-6 and TRBJ1-2, with TRBD1 matching 7 bases. The V and J ends lost 6 bases and 4 bases, in that order; junction bases with no gene match: 11. Germline values: CDR1 MNHNY, CDR2 SVGAGI (reference sequence). The CDR3 has 15 residues. The DNA for the CDR3 is TGTGCCAGCAGAACCCCCTACAGGGGAGGCTATGGCTACACCTTC. It translates to CASRTPYRGGYGYTF.

The chain employs TRBV5-1 and TRBJ2-7, with D possibly TRBD2 on 7 matching bases. CDR1 and CDR2 from the germline V gene are SGHRS and YFSETQ. The germline V and J ends were trimmed by 0 bases and 6 bases, with 28 bases remaining between them. The CDR3 spans 19 residues. The CDR3: CASSLGPGGPTGLMSEQYF. The CDR3 DNA sequence: TGCGCCAGCAGCTTGGGACCCGGGGGGCCCACAGGGTTAATGAGCGAGCAGTACTTC.

The chain is built from TRBV7-2 and TRBJ2-1; D is perhaps TRBD2 (5 bases). The CDR3 is made up of 14 amino acids. V lost 4 bases to trimming and J lost 4 bases, with 11 bases between them. Germline CDR1 and CDR2: SGHTA and FQGNSA. CDR3 region: CASSSGGLYNEQFF. DNA for the CDR3: TGTGCCAGCAGCTCAGGAGGCCTTTACAATGAGCAGTTCTTC.

The chain couples TRBV7-2 to TRBJ2-1, with a possible D match to TRBD2 (5 bases). Germline V gives CDR1 SGHTA, CDR2 FQGNSA. Trimming stripped 6 bases from V and 9 bases from J, with 18 bases between. The CDR3 contains 14 residues. For the CDR3, the DNA is TGTGCCAGCAGTAGACCACCACTAGTAAGTGAGCAGTTCTTC. It translates to CASSRPPLVSEQFF.

This clonotype came up once. The V gene is TRBV5-1, the J gene TRBJ2-1; tentative D call: TRBD1 (6 bases). This CDR3 contains 16 residues. Germline V gene sequence: CDR1 SGHRS, CDR2 YFSETQ. V shed 1 base and J shed 2 bases, with 13 bases lying between them. CDR3 bases: TGCGCCAGCAGCTTGCCCCCGGGACAACCCTACAATGAGCAGTTCTTC. Protein sequence: CASSLPPGQPYNEQFF.

The chain uses TRBV18 and TRBJ2-7, with D perhaps matching TRBD1 (5 bases). Per germline, CDR1 KGHSH and CDR2 LQKENI. V lost 6 bases to trimming and J lost 2 bases, with 11 bases between them. This CDR3 contains 13 residues. CDR3 protein: CASSLQETYEQYF. The CDR3 coding sequence is TGTGCCAGCTCTCTACAGGAAACCTACGAGCAGTACTTC.

This clonotype showed up just a few times. The chain recombines TRBV7-3 with TRBJ2-3; 8 bases match TRBD2. The germline V gene encodes CDR1 SGHTA and CDR2 FQGTGA. This CDR3 contains 13 residues. After removal of 2 bases from V and 6 bases from J, the junction contained 1 base not matched to a gene. The DNA of the CDR3 is TGTGCCAGCAGCTTACGGGAGGGCGATACGCAGTATTTT. This codes for CASSLREGDTQYF.

This clonotype was seen many times. The chain is built from TRBV7-2 and TRBJ2-2; 10 positions match TRBD2. Germline CDR1 SGHTA, CDR2 FQGNSA. The V gene end was trimmed by 6 bases and the J gene end by 2 bases; junction bases not matched to a gene: 6. The CDR3 runs to 16 residues. The CDR3 coding sequence is TGTGCCAGCAGAAGAAGCGGGAGGGCAAACACCGGGGAGCTGTTTTTT. Its translation is CASRRSGRANTGELFF.

Details on this clonotype: A much larger clone differs by one base, so this may be a read error. The rearrangement uses TRBV6-2 or TRBV6-3 and TRBJ2-5; TRBD2 agrees at 9 bases. This CDR3 has 13 residues. The junction had 11 bases not matched to a gene; V was cut back by 7 bases and J by 11 bases. The germline V gene encodes CDR1 MNHEY and CDR2 SVGEGT. The CDR3 sequence: CASTLGLASEQYF. The CDR3 DNA reads as TGTGCCAGCACCCTCGGACTAGCGAGTGAGCAGTACTTC.